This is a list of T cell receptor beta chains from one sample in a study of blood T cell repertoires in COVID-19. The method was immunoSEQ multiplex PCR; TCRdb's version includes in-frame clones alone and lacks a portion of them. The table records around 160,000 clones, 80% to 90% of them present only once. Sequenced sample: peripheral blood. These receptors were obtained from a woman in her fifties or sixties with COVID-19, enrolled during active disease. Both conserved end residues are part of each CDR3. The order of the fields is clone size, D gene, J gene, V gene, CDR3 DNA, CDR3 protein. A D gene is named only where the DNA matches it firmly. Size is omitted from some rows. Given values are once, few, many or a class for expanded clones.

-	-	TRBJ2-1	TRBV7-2	TGTGCCAGCAGCCCCAGATACAATGAGCAGTTCTTC	CASSPRYNEQFF
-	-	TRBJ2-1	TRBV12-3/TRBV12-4	TGTGCCAGCAGTTATCCGCCGAGTGAGCAGTTCTTC	CASSYPPSEQFF
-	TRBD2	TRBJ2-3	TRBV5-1	TGCGCCAGCAGCTTGGTGCCTAGCGGGGGGCCTAGCACAGATACGCAGTATTTT	CASSLVPSGGPSTDTQYF
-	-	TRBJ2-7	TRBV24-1	TGTGCCACCAGTGAAACAGGGAGCTCCTACGAGCAGTACTTC	CATSETGSSYEQYF
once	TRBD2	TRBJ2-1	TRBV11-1	TGTGCCAGCAGCTTAGCGCGGGGCCTAGCGGGGGCCAATAATGAGCAGTTCTTC	CASSLARGLAGANNEQFF
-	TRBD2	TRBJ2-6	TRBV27	TGTGCCAGCAGTAAATCGGGGGGGGCGTCTGGGGCCAACGTCCTGACTTTC	CASSKSGGASGANVLTF
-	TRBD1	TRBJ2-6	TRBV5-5	TGTGCCAGCAGCTCGGGACAGGGCGGGACTGGGGCCAACGTCCTGACTTTC	CASSSGQGGTGANVLTF
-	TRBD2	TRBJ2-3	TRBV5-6	TGTGCCAGCAGCTATCGACTAGCGGGGGGCCTCGGGACGCAGTATTTT	CASSYRLAGGLGTQYF
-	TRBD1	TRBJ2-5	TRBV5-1	TGCGCCAGCAGCCCGAACACGGGACAGGGGATTTGGGAGACCCAGTACTTC	CASSPNTGQGIWETQYF
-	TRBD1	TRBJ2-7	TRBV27	TGTGCCAGCAGTTTATCAGCAGGGGGCGCCTACGAGCAGTACTTC	CASSLSAGGAYEQYF
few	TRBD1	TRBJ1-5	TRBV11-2	TGTGCCAGCAGCTTAGGCACAGGGGCGGATCAGCCCCAGCATTTT	CASSLGTGADQPQHF
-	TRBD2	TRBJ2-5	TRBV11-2	TGTGCCAGCAGCTTAGATAACGGGGGGGAGACCCAGTACTTC	CASSLDNGGETQYF
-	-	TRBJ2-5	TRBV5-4	TGTGCCAGCAGCTTGACTAGCCAAGAGACCCAGTACTTC	CASSLTSQETQYF
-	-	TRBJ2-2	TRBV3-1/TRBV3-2	TGTGCCAGCAGCCCCCGGGACACCGGGGAGCTGTTTTTT	CASSPRDTGELFF
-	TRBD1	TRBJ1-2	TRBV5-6	TGTGCCAGCAGCGTAGAACAGGGGGCGCATGGCTACACCTTC	CASSVEQGAHGYTF
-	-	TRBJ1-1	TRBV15	TGTGCCACCAGCAGCGGTCGACGGACTTGGGGAGAAGCTTTCTTT	CATSSGRRTWGEAFF
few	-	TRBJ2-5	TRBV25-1	TGTGCCAGCAGTGAATTCCGGGGTTCTGACCAAGAGACCCAGTACTTC	CASSEFRGSDQETQYF
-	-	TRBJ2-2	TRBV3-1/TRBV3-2	TGTGCCAGCAGCCAATCACTGGGCTCCCATAAAGCCGGGGAGCTGTTTTTT	CASSQSLGSHKAGELFF
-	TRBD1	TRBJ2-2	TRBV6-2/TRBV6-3	TGTGCCAGCAGCATGCAGGGGGCAAGGGGGGCCGGGGAGCTGTTTTTT	CASSMQGARGAGELFF